This passage covers 20 T cell receptor beta chains from one sample sequenced in a study of regulatory T cells in long-lasting Graves disease (dated by TCRdb to the early 2020s). Preparation of the library involved multiplex PCR. For sequencing, an Illumina HiSeq 4000 was employed. TCR beta libraries were built with iRepertoire HTBI primers and Arm-PCR amplification of CDR3 regions. TCRdb cleaned the public reads at Q25 with fastp, built clones with MiXCR and kept in-frame beta chains. CDR3 protein sequences are deduplicated, and each keeps its most common genes and DNA. Present in this sample are fewer than 550,000 distinct CDR3 sequences, 16% of which were seen just once. The ten largest clones add up to 20% to 25% of the sample. Sample time point, as interpreted from the label and publication: newly diagnosed GD, antithyroid drugs for less than 3 months. RNA was extracted from PBMCs in TRIzol for both TCR sequencing and RNA sequencing.

These same data were also listed under a study on T cells in Graves' hyperthyroidism and ophthalmopathy.

Specimen: peripheral blood mononuclear cells (PBMCs), collected at new diagnosis, from a patient treated with antithyroid drugs. All receptors come from a middle-aged woman with Graves disease. Donor details come from another sample of the same person, matched by shared clones.

V gene TRBV25-1 combines with J gene TRBJ1-1; the match to TRBD1 covers 7 bases. The junction had 13 bases not matched to a gene; V was cut back by 2 bases and J by 1 base. Germline V gene data show CDR1 as MGHDK and CDR2 as SYGVNS. The CDR3 extends over 18 amino acids. The CDR3 DNA reads TGTGCCAGCAGTGAACCCTCCCTCGCCAGGGGGGAGAACACTGAAGCTTTCTTT. This gives the protein CASSEPSLARGENTEAFF.

This clonotype was seen many times. This chain uses TRBV20-1 with TRBJ1-4, with unresolved D. Looked up from germline, CDR1 is DFQATT and CDR2 is SNEGSKA (reference sequence). The CDR3 runs 13 residues. The V end was cut by 3 bases, the J end by 3 bases, with 8 bases between. CDR3 sequence reads: CSARGVANEKLFF. The CDR3 nucleotides read TGCAGTGCTAGGGGTGTGGCTAATGAAAAACTGTTTTTT.

The chain carries TRBV5-4 and TRBJ1-1; 11 bases line up with TRBD1. Germline lookup yields CDR1 SGHNT and CDR2 YYREEE (reference sequence). This CDR3 comprises 14 residues. V shed 4 bases and J 7 bases; nucleotides not matched to a gene: 6. For the CDR3, the DNA is TGTGCCAGCAGCCCGGGACAGGGGGATGTTGAAGCTTTCTTT. Its protein product is CASSPGQGDVEAFF.

There are many counts of this clonotype. The gene calls are TRBV12-3 or TRBV12-4 and TRBJ2-7, with 10 bases matching TRBD1. Judging by the DNA end, TRBJ2-5 fits better; the J call may be wrong. The CDR3 runs to 18 residues. This CDR3 is CASSPSGTGVFWQETQYF. CDR3 in DNA: TGTGCCAGCAGTCCTTCTGGGACAGGGGTGTTTTGGCAAGAGACCCAGTACTTC.

The chain has TRBV19 and TRBJ2-3, with 7 bases fitting TRBD2. There are 15 residues in the CDR3. The junction had 12 bases not matched to a gene; V was cut back by 9 bases and J by 3 bases. Germline values: CDR1 LNHDA, CDR2 SQIVND (reference sequence). CDR3 bases: TGTGCCAGCACCGAGGGGAGCGGGGTAACAGATACGCAGTATTTT. Protein product: CASTEGSGVTDTQYF. Full variable domain (rest looked up from reference TRBV19 and TRBJ2-3): DGGITQSPKYLFRKEGQNVTLSCEQNLNHDAMYWYRQDPGQGLRLIYYSQIVNDFQKGDIAEGYSVSREKKESFPLTVTSAQKNPTAFYLCASTEGSGVTDTQYFGPGTRLTVL.

V usage is TRBV29-1 and J usage is TRBJ2-5; D is possibly TRBD1 (6 bases). V was pared by 4 bases and J by 5 bases, with 17 bases between. This CDR3 spans 14 amino acids. Germline V gene sequence: CDR1 SQVTM, CDR2 ANQGSEA. CDR3 in DNA: TGCAGCGTTGCTCCGGGACATACGGGGGAGACCCAGTACTTC. Encoded protein: CSVAPGHTGETQYF.

Comment on this clonotype: Being one base from a much bigger clone, this may be a read error. This chain joins TRBV11-2 and TRBJ1-2, with 7 bases aligning to TRBD1. CDR1 is SGHAT and CDR2 is FQNNGV in the germline V gene. V gave up 1 base and J gave up 4 bases; unmatched junction bases: 6. This CDR3 is 15 amino acids long. CDR3 amino acids: CASSLAGTDLYGYTF. CDR3 nucleotides: TGTGCCAGCAGCTTAGCCGGGACAGACCTCTATGGCTACACCTTC.

The gene calls are TRBV20-1 and TRBJ1-2, with a possible D match to TRBD1 (5 bases). The CDR3 runs to 13 residues. Trimming stripped 6 bases from V and 4 bases from J, with 15 bases between. Germline V gene data show CDR1 as DFQATT and CDR2 as SNEGSKA (reference sequence). CDR3 bases: TGCAGTGCCCTTTCGGGGGAATCCTATGGCTACACCTTC. Translation gives CSALSGESYGYTF.

The chain is built from TRBV12-3 or TRBV12-4 and TRBJ1-5, with TRBD1 matching 10 bases. The ends lost 6 bases at V and 9 bases at J; junction bases unmatched: 11. The CDR3 is 15 amino acids. In DNA form, the CDR3 reads TGTGCCAGCAGCCCTCCGCCGGGACAGGGGATGCCCCAGCATTTT. This codes for CASSPPPGQGMPQHF.

This clonotype was seen a handful of times. This chain connects TRBV6-2 or TRBV6-3 to TRBJ1-2, with 7 bases fitting TRBD1. Looked up from germline, CDR1 is MNHEY and CDR2 is SVGEGT. Trimming cost V 2 bases and J 6 bases; bases outside gene matches: 9. There are 15 residues in the CDR3. Written as DNA, the CDR3 is TGTGCCAGCAGTTACCCGGACAGGAGGGACGATGGCTACACCTTC. It encodes CASSYPDRRDDGYTF.

Only a few counts were recorded for this clonotype. The gene calls are TRBV28 and TRBJ1-3; 8 bases agree with TRBD1. The germline gives CDR1 MDHEN, CDR2 SYDVKM. The V gene end was trimmed by 6 bases and the J gene end by 0 bases; junction bases not matched to a gene: 10. This CDR3 has 17 residues. The CDR3 here is CASSFRPGGPSGNTIYF. In nucleotides, the CDR3 is TGTGCCAGCAGCTTCAGGCCAGGGGGCCCCTCTGGAAACACCATATATTTT.

This clonotype showed up just a few times. V is TRBV27 and J is TRBJ2-3, with D tentatively TRBD1 (5 bases). This CDR3 region has 14 residues. Germline V lookup: CDR1 MNHEY, CDR2 SMNVEV (reference sequence). With 3 bases removed from V and 6 bases from J, the gap between germline ends came to 13 bases. The DNA of the CDR3 is TGTGCCAGCAGTTTTCAGGGTGTTTCGGATACGCAGTATTTT. Its protein is CASSFQGVSDTQYF.

This clonotype was detected ten times or more. The V and J genes are TRBV6-5 and TRBJ1-5; the match to TRBD1 covers 7 bases. Per the germline V gene, CDR1 is MNHEY and CDR2 is SVGAGI. The CDR3 runs to 17 residues. V lost 3 bases, J lost 2 bases, and 10 bases stayed unmatched. The CDR3 DNA sequence: TGTGCCAGCAGTTATTACACCACAGGGGCCGGCAATCAGCCCCAGCATTTT. This codes for CASSYYTTGAGNQPQHF.

This sequence joins TRBV3-1 and TRBJ2-3, with 14 bases aligning to TRBD2. Germline V gene sequence: CDR1 LGHDT, CDR2 YNNKEL (reference sequence). The CDR3 is made up of 15 amino acids. J lost 7 bases, V lost 6 bases, and 6 bases had no gene match. This CDR3 reads CASSLGLAGANTQYF. Here the CDR3 DNA reads TGTGCCAGCAGTCTGGGACTAGCGGGGGCAAATACGCAGTATTTT.

With respect to this clonotype: A much larger clone lies a single base off, so this may be a read error. The V and J genes are TRBV5-1 and TRBJ2-7; no clear D gene. The germline V gene encodes CDR1 SGHRS and CDR2 YFSETQ. V lost 0 bases, J lost 2 bases, and 9 bases lay in between. The CDR3 runs 14 residues. CDR3 DNA sequence: TGCGCCAGCAGCTTGGGTTTCGGCCCCTACGAGCAGTACTTC. This encodes CASSLGFGPYEQYF.

This clonotype has ten or more counts. The V call is TRBV11-2, the J call TRBJ2-1, with TRBD1 identical over 8 bases. CDR3 length: 17 residues. Germline CDR1 reads SGHAT; CDR2 reads FQNNGV. V was pared by 6 bases and J by 0 bases, with 10 bases of the junction left unmatched. Here the CDR3 DNA reads TGTGCCAGCAGAGGGACAGGCGACCCGAGCTCCTACAATGAGCAGTTCTTC. This codes for CASRGTGDPSSYNEQFF.

This clonotype was observed a few times. V and J are TRBV24-1 and TRBJ2-1, with D possibly called TRBD1 or TRBD2 (5 bases each). V was pared by 3 bases and J by 5 bases, with 13 bases between. Germline V gene sequence: CDR1 KGHDR, CDR2 SFDVKD. The CDR3 loop spans 15 amino acids. CDR3 region: CATSDRGGFNNEQFF. CDR3 bases: TGTGCCACCAGTGATCGTGGGGGTTTCAACAATGAGCAGTTCTTC.

This clonotype was counted ten times or more. The chain combines TRBV12-3 or TRBV12-4 with TRBJ1-1; 7 bases match TRBD1. The ends lost 4 bases at V and 0 bases at J; junction bases unmatched: 5. This CDR3 comprises 15 residues. CDR3 amino acids: CASSSQGELNTEAFF. The CDR3 region has the DNA TGTGCCAGCAGTTCCCAGGGGGAGCTGAACACTGAAGCTTTCTTT.

This chain links TRBV6-1 with TRBJ2-7; a weak D match, TRBD1 (5 bases). The V gene's germline CDR1 is MNHNS and CDR2 SASEGT. Trimming removed 7 bases from V and 0 bases from J, with 10 bases in between. This CDR3 is 13 amino acids long. The CDR3 sequence is CASTRDFSYEQYF. CDR3 DNA: TGTGCCAGCACCAGGGATTTCTCCTACGAGCAGTACTTC.

This clonotype has ten or more counts. The chain employs TRBV2 and TRBJ1-2; D is unresolved. The V end was cut by 3 bases, the J end by 3 bases, with 5 bases between. The CDR3 spans 12 residues. Per germline, CDR1 SNHLY and CDR2 FYNNEI. CDR3 region: CASSEEDYGYTF. CDR3 DNA: TGTGCCAGCAGTGAGGAGGACTATGGCTACACCTTC.